This T cell receptor beta chain was identified in a study of molecular identifiers for immune sequencing clone quantification. The study's findings and limits: Detectable among roughly 1 million naive cells, according to reports, was Jurkat TCR RNA spiked in from one cell. The study found clones above 20 RNA copies held over 98% of effector molecules and under 1% in naive cells.

This clonotype was seen a handful of times. Its antigen is not known. Sorting isolated naive CD8 T cells as CD8+CD4-CCR7+CD45RA+ events. Using its own MiXCR run on the PCR reads, TCRdb lists one record per CDR3 protein. The sample has more than 550,000 distinct CDR3 sequences, 25% seen once. Trimming removed 3 bases at V and 1 base at J, with 10 bases between. CDR3 length: 15 amino acids. The sample comprised naive CD8+ T cells from blood, with Jurkat cell RNA spiked in. Subset denoted: FACS-sorted CD8+CD4-CCR7+CD45RA+ naive T cells. The source is a human donor in good health. Some libraries in this study had Jurkat cell RNA spiked in. V usage is TRBV12-3 or TRBV12-4 and J usage is TRBJ1-5; D gene ambiguous. CDR3 DNA: TGTGCCAGCAGTTTTGAAGCTGTCAGCAATCAGCCCCAGCATTTT. Residues: CASSFEAVSNQPQHF.